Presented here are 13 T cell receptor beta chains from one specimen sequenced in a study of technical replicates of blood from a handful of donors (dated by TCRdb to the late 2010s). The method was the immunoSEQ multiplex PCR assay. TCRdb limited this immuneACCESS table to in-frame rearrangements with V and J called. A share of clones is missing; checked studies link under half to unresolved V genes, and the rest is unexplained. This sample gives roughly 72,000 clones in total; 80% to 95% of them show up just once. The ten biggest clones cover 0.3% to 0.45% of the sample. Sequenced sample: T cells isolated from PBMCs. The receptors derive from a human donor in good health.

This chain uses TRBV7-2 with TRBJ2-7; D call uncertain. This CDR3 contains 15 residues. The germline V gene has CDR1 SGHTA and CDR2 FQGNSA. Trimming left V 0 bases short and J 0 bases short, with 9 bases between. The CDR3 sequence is CASSLALVSSYEQYF. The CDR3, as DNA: TGTGCCAGCAGCTTAGCGCTAGTAAGCTCCTACGAGCAGTACTTC.

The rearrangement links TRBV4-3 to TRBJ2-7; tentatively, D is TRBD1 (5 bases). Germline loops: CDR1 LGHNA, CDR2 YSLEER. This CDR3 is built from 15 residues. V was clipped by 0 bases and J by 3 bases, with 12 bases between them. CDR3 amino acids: CASSQDVQEYYEQYF. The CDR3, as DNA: TGCGCCAGCAGCCAAGATGTACAGGAATACTACGAGCAGTACTTC.

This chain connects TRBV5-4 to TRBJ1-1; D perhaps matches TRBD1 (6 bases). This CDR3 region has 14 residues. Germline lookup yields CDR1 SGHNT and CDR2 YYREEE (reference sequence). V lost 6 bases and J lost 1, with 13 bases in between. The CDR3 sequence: CASNEGDWNTEAFF. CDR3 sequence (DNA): TGTGCCAGCAATGAGGGGGATTGGAACACTGAAGCTTTCTTT. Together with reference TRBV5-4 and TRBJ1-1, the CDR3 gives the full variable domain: ETGVTQSPTHLIKTRGQQVTLRCSSQSGHNTVSWYQQALGQGPQFIFQYYREEENGRGNFPPRFSGLQFPNYSSELNVNALELDDSALYLCASNEGDWNTEAFFGQGTRLTVV.

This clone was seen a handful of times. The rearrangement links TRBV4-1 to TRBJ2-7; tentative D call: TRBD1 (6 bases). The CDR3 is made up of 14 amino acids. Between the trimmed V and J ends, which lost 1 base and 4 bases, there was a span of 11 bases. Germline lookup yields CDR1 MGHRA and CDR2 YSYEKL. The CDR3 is CASSQGTVPYEQYF. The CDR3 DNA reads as TGCGCCAGCAGCCAAGGGACAGTACCTTACGAGCAGTACTTC.

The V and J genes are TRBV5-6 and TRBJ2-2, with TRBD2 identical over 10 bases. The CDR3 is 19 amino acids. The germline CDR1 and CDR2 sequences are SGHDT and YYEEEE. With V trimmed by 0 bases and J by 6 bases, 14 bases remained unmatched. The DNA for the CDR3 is TGTGCCAGCAGCTTGGAAACACCTCTAGCGGGAGTTTTATCCGGGGAGCTGTTTTTT. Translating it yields CASSLETPLAGVLSGELFF.

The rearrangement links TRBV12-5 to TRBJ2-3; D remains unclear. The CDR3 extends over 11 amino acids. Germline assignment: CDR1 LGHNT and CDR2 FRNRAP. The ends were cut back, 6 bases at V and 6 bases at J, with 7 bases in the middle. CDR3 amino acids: CASGLSDTQYF. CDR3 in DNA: TGTGCTAGTGGCCTATCCGATACGCAGTATTTT.

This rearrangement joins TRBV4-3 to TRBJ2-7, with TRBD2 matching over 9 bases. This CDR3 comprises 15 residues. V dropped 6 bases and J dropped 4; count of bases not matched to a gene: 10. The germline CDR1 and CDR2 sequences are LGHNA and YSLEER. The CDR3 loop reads CASSPGAGGVYEQYF. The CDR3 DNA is TGCGCCAGCAGTCCCGGAGCGGGAGGAGTTTACGAGCAGTACTTC.

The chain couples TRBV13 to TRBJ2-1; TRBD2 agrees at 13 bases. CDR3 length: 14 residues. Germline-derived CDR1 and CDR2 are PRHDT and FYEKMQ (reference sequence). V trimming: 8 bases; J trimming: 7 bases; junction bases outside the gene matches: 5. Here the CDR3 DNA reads TGTGCCAGCCGGACTAGCGGGAGACGGAATGAGCAGTTCTTC. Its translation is CASRTSGRRNEQFF.

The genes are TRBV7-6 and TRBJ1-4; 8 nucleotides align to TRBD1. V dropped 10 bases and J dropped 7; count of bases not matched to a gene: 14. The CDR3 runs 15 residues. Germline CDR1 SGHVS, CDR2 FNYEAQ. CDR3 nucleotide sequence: TGTGCCATCAGGGTATCGGACAGGGAGATTGAAAAACTGTTTTTT. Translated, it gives CAIRVSDREIEKLFF.

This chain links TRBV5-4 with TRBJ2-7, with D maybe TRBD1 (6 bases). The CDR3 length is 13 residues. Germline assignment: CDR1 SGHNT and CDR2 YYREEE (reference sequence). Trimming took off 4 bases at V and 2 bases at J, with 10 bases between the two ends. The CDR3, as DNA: TGTGCCAGCAGCCGGACAGCGCCCTACGAGCAGTACTTC. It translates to CASSRTAPYEQYF.

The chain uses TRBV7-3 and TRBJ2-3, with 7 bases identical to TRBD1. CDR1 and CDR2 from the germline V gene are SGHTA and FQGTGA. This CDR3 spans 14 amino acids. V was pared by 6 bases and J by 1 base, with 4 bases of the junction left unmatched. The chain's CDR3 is CASRGTGGTDTQYF. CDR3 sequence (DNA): TGTGCCAGCAGGGGAACAGGGGGCACAGATACGCAGTATTTT.

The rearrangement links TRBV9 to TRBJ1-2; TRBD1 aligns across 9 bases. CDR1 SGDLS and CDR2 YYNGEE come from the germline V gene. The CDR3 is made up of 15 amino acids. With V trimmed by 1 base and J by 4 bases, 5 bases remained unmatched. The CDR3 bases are TGTGCCAGCAGCGTAATTGGACAGGGGAGCTATGGCTACACCTTC. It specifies CASSVIGQGSYGYTF.

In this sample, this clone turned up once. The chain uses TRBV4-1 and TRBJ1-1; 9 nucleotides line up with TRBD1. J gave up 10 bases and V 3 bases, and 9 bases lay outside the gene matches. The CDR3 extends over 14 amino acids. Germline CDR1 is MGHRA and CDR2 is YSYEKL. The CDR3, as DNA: TGCGCCAGCAGCCAGGTTAAACAGGGGGCGCCAGCTTTCTTT. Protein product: CASSQVKQGAPAFF.